The TCR beta chain under discussion was sequenced for a study of T cell changes during pregnancy in multiple sclerosis. V was pared by 6 bases and J by 2 bases, with 10 bases of the junction left unmatched. The CDR3 is made up of 16 amino acids. Looked up from germline, CDR1 is LGHNT and CDR2 is FRNRAP. This clone turned up a few times. Repertoires were generated with immunoSEQ multiplex PCR, while TCRdb's copy carries only in-frame clones and drops some. The table shows around 25,000 clones, with about 88% occurring only once. Material: CD8+ T cells from peripheral blood mononuclear cells, obtained in the third trimester of pregnancy. The clonotype was recovered from a female donor in good health, enrolled as a control in a pregnancy study. The J gene is TRBJ2-7, the V gene TRBV12-5, with 10 bases lining up with TRBD2. The DNA for the CDR3 is TGTGCTAGTGGAGACATGACTAGCGGGTACGCCTACGAGCAGTACTTC. It specifies CASGDMTSGYAYEQYF.